There are a few counts of the clone carrying this T cell receptor beta chain. No antigen is known for it. This sample is part of a study of response to subunit inactivated influenza vaccine. Findings and caveats of the study: Authors proposed each seasonal influenza vaccination draws in few new T cells.

From the RT-PCR reads, TCRdb called clonotypes with MiXCR, one entry per CDR3 protein. The sample lists about 500,000 distinct CDR3 sequences, approximately 6.9% occurring once. The CDR3 totals 15 residues. The V and J ends lost 7 bases and 0 bases respectively, with 13 bases between them. Sequences were derived from PBMCs from blood, sampled approximately 25 months after vaccination. This TCR was sampled from a man between 50 and 75 years old who received an inactivated influenza vaccine. V is TRBV12-3 or TRBV12-4 and J is TRBJ1-3, with TRBD1 as a possible D gene (6 bases). In DNA, the CDR3 is TGTGCCAGCACCCCGGGGGCGATCTCTGGAAACACCATATATTTT. Translated, it gives CASTPGAISGNTIYF.